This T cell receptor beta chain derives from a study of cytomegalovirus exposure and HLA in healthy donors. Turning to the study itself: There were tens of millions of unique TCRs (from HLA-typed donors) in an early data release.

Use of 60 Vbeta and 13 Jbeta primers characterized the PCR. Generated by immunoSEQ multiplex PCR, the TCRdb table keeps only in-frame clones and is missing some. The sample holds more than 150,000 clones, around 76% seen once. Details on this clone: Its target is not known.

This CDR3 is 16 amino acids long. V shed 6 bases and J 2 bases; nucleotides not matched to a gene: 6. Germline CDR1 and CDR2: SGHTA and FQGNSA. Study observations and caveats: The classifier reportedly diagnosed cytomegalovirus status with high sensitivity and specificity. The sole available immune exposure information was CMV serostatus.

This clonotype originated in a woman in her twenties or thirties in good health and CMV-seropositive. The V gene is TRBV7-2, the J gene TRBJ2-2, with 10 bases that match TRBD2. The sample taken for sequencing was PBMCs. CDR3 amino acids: CASRLTSGVNTGELFF. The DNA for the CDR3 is TGTGCCAGCAGGCTAACTAGCGGGGTCAACACCGGGGAGCTGTTTTTT.